The T cell receptor beta chain under discussion was sequenced for a study of T cell repertoires in cytomegalovirus infection (dated by TCRdb to between 2017 and 2020). Regarding the complete study: Alongside well-studied HLA-B-restricted epitopes, the peptide stimulations were aimed at recently identified HLA-C-restricted CMV epitopes, whose presentation resists viral immunomodulation. Because public TCR beta signatures pointed to carriage of CMV infection together with the matching HLA type, the HLA type of each donor mattered for the analysis. The paper's findings and limits, for the study overall: The ex vivo response was dominated by HLA-C-restricted CMV-specific TCR beta clonotypes, and the single most frequent clonotype in two of eight donors was supplied by these HLA-C-restricted clonotypes. Carriers of CMV infection plus the relevant HLA type were discriminated by the cumulative frequency of public TCR beta family members in the study cohort and in an independent roughly 350-donor cohort.

Sequenced on an Illumina HiSeq 1500. TCRdb took the public reads, trimmed them with fastp at Q25, ran MiXCR for clone calling and kept in-frame beta chains. Rows are combined by CDR3 protein, so each entry shows the most common genes and DNA. The sample data list hundreds of thousands of distinct CDR3 sequences, and roughly a third of these were observed just once. The top ten clonotypes cover 15% to 20% of the sample. Sample treatment or condition, as interpreted from the label and publication: in vitro stimulation with specific CMV peptide epitopes to enrich CMV-specific T cells. Based on the germline V gene, the CDR1 and CDR2 sequences are SQVTM and ANQGSEA. The trim is 2 bases for V and 2 bases for J, with a gap of 15 bases between the germline ends. Measured from the cysteine to the phenylalanine, the CDR3 is 15 residues long. The read is trimmed to its CDR3 DNA, 45 bases read in frame from base 1.

On this clonotype: Its recognized antigen is unknown. No base-level quality is on record; no much larger clone is a single base apart.

The V and J genes are TRBV29-1 and TRBJ1-1; the D segment cannot be called with confidence. The specimen was cultured PBMCs, collected from culture after CMV antigen stimulation. This TCR was sampled from a human donor in good health (CMV status not recorded). Some clones in this sample may be carry-over from other donors' samples. The nucleotide sequence is TGCAGCGTTGAAAGCGGATTAACAGCAAACACTGAAGCTTTCTTT. This encodes CSVESGLTANTEAFF.